This T cell receptor (beta chain) was sequenced during a study of blood T cell repertoires in COVID-19. CDR3 length: 14 amino acids. Looked up from germline, CDR1 is SNHLY and CDR2 is FYNNEI. V was cut by 5 bases and J by 2 bases, with 10 bases left in between. This table comes from immunoSEQ multiplex PCR, and its TCRdb copy is limited to in-frame clones, with some not included. The sample lists approximately 670,000 clones, just under 90% seen once, with under 0.3% in the top ten. This chain links TRBV2 with TRBJ1-5; possibly TRBD1 for D (6 bases). The sequence came from a woman aged 18 to 35 with acute or convalescent COVID-19. What was sequenced was peripheral blood. The CDR3 DNA sequence: TGTGCCAGCAGTAACTCAGGGGGCAATCAGCCCCAGCATTTT. Its protein product is CASSNSGGNQPQHF.